The present T cell receptor beta chain was sequenced within a study of graft-versus-host responses after intestinal transplantation. This CDR3 is 15 amino acids long. Looked up from germline, CDR1 is ENHRY and CDR2 is SYGVKD. Regarding this clone: Its antigen is still unknown. An end of the junction differs from the germline gene, which may be a read error. Distinct nucleotide sequences in the sample also encode this CDR3.

Here immunoSEQ multiplex PCR was the method, and the copy in TCRdb shows in-frame clones only, minus some. The sample shows 35,000 to 45,000 clones, roughly 94% of them seen only once. The sequencing used unstimulated CD4+ T cells sorted from spleen or lymph node cells, collected before transplant. The TCR comes from a human donor who was the organ donor for an intestinal transplant. V usage is TRBV10-3 and J usage is TRBJ2-2; 7 bases are a match to TRBD2. CDR3 loop: CAISDGGGSGGELFF. CDR3 DNA: TGTGCCATCAGTGACGGCGGGGGTTCGGGCGGGGAGTTGTTTTTT.